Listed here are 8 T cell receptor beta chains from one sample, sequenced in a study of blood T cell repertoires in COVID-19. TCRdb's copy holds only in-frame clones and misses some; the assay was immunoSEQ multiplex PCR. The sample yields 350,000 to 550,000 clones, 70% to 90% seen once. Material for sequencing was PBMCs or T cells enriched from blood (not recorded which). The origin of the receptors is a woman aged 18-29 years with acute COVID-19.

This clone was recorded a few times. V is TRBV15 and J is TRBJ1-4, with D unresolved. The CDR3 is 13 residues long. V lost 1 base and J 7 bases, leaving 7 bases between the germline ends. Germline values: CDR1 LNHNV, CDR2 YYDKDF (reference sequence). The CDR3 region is CATSRVAAEKLFF. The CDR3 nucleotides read TGTGCCACCAGCAGAGTGGCGGCTGAAAAACTGTTTTTT.

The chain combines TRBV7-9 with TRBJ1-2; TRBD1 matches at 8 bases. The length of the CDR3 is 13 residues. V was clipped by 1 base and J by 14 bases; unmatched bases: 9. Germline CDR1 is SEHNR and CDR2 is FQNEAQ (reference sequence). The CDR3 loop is CASSLVFEGTGTF. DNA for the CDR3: TGTGCCAGCAGCTTAGTATTCGAGGGGACAGGTACCTTC. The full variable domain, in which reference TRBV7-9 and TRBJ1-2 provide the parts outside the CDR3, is DTGVSQNPRHKITKRGQNVTFRCDPISEHNRLYWYRQTLGQGPEFLTYFQNEAQLEKSRLLSDRFSAERPKGSFSTLEIQRTEQGDSAMYLCASSLVFEGTGTFGSGTRLTVV.

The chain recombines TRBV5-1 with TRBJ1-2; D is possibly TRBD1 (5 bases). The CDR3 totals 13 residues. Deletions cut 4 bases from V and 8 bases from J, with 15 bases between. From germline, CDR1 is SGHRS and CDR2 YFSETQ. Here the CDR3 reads CASSRDGGPGYTF. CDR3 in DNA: TGCGCCAGCAGCCGGGACGGGGGACCCGGCTACACCTTC.

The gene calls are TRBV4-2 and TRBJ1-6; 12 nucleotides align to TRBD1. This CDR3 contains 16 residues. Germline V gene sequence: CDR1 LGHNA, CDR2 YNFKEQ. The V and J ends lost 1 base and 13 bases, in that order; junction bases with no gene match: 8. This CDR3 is CASSQGPGQGADPLHF. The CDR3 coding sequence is TGTGCCAGCAGCCAAGGGCCGGGACAGGGGGCAGATCCCCTCCACTTT.

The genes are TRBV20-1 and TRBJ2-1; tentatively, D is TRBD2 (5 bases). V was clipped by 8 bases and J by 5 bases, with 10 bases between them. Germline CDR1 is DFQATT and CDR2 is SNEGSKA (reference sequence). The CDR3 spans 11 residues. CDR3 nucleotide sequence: TGCAGTAGCGGAAGAAACAATGAGCAGTTCTTC. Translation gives CSSGRNNEQFF.

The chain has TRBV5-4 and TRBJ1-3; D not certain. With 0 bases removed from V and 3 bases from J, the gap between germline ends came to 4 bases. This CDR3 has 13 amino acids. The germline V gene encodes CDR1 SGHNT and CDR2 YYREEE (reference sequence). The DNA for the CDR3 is TGTGCCAGCAGCTTGGACAGTGGAAACACCATATATTTT. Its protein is CASSLDSGNTIYF.

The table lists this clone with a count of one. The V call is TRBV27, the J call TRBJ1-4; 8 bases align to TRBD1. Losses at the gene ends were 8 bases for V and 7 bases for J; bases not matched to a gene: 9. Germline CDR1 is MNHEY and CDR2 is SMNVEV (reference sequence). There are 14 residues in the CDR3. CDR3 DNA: TGTGCCAGCGGTCAGGGGGCGCGGGGTGAAAAACTGTTTTTT. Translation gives CASGQGARGEKLFF.

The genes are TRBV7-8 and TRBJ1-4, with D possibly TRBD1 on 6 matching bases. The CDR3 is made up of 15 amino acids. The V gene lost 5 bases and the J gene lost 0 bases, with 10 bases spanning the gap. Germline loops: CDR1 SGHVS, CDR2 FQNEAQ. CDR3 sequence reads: CASSRQAATNEKLFF. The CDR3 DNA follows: TGTGCCAGCAGCCGACAGGCTGCAACTAATGAAAAACTGTTTTTT.